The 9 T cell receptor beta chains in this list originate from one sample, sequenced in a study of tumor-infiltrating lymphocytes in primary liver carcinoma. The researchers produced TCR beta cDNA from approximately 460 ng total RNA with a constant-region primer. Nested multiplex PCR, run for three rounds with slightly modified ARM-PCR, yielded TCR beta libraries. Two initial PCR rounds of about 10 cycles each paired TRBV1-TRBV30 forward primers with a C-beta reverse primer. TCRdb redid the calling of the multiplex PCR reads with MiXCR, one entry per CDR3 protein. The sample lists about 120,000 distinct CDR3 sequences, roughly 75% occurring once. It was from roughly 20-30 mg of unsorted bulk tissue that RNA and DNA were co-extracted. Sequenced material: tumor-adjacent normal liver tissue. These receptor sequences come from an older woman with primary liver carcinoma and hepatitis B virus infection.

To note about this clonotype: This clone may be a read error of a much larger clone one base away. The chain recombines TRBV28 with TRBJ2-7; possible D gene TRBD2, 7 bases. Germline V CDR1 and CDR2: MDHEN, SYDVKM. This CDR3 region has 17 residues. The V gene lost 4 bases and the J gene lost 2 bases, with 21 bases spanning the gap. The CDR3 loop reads CASSSKGGSGPPYEQYF. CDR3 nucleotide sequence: TGTGCCAGCAGTTCCAAGGGGGGTAGCGGGCCTCCCTACGAGCAGTACTTC.

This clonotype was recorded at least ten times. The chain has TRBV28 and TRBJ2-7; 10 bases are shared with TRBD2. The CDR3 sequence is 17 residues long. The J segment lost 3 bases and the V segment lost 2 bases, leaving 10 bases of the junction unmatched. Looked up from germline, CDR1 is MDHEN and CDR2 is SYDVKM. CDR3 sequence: CASSLEGGLAEFYEQYF. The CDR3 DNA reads TGTGCCAGCAGTTTAGAGGGCGGACTAGCGGAGTTCTACGAGCAGTACTTC.

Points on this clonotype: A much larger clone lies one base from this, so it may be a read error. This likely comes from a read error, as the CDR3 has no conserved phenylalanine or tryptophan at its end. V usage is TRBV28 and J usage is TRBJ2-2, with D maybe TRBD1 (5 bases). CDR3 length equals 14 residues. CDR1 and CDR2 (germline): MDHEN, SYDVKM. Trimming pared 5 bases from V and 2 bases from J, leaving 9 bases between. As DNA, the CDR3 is TGTGCCAGCAGTGACAGAATTAACACCGGGGAGCTGTTTCTT. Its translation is CASSDRINTGELFL.

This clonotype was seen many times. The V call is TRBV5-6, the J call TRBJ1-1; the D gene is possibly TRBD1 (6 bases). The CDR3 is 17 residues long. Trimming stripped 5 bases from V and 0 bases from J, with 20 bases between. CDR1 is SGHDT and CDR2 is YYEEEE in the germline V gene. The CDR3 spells CASSTGTGAFMNTEAFF. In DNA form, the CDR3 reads TGTGCCAGCAGTACCGGGACGGGGGCCTTTATGAACACTGAAGCTTTCTTT.

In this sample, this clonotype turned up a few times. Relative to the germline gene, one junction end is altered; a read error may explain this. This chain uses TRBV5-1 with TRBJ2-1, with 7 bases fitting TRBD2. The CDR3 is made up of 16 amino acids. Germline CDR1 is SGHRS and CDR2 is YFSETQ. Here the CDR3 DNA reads TGCACCAGCAGCATTTCTAGCGGATCCTCCTACAATGAGCAGTTCTTC. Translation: CTSSISSGSSYNEQFF.

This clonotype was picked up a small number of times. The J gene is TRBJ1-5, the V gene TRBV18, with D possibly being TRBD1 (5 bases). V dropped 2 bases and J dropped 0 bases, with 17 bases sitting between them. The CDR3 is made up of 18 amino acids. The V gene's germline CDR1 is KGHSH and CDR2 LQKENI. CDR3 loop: CASSPGEPGTLSNQPQHF. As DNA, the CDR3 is TGTGCCAGCTCACCAGGGGAACCCGGGACCCTTAGCAATCAGCCCCAGCATTTT.

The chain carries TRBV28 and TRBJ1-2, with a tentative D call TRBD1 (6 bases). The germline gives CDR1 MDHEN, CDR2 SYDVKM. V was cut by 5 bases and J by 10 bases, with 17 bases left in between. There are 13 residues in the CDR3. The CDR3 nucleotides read TGTGCCAGCAGTGGGGGCCCTCTGGGGGACTACACCTTC. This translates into CASSGGPLGDYTF.

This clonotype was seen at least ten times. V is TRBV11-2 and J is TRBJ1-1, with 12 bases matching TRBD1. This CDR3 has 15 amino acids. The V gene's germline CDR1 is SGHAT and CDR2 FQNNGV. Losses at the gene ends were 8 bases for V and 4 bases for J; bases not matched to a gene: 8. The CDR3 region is CASGGTGGKGTEAFF. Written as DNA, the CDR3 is TGTGCCAGCGGGGGGACAGGGGGCAAGGGCACTGAAGCTTTCTTT.

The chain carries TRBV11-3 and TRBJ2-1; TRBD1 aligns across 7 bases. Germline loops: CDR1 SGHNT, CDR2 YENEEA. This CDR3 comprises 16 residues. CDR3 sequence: CVSSSDRDPTYNEQFF. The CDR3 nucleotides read TGTGTCAGTAGCTCCGACAGGGACCCGACCTACAATGAGCAGTTCTTC. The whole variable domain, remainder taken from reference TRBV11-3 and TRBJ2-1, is EAGVVQSPRYKIIEKKQPVAFWCNPISGHNTLYWYLQNLGQGPELLIRYENEEAVDDSQLPKDRFSAERLKGVDSTLKIQPAELGDSAVYLCVSSSDRDPTYNEQFFGPGTRLTVL.